The 19 T cell receptor beta chains listed next were all sequenced from one sample in a study of beta chain features in type 1 diabetes. Expressed TCRB transcripts were sequenced because the entire RNA isolate underwent reverse transcription. The data were produced by immunoSEQ multiplex PCR, yet TCRdb's version contains in-frame clones alone and is incomplete. This sample carries some 900,000 clones, 15% to 20% of them seen once, and the ten largest clones take 0.023%. Sequencing was carried out using naive CD4+ T cells from blood. All receptors derive from a woman aged 18-29 years in good health.

In its sample, this clone was seen a few times. The CDR3 spells CASSISTGDLGLNEQFF. The CDR3 bases are TGTGCCAGTAGTATCTCGACCGGGGATTTGGGGCTTAATGAGCAGTTCTTC. V gene TRBV19 combines with J gene TRBJ2-1; D possibly matches TRBD1 or TRBD2 (5 bases each). Germline V gene sequence: CDR1 LNHDA, CDR2 SQIVND (reference sequence). V gave up 3 bases and J gave up 7 bases, with 22 bases separating them. The CDR3 has 17 amino acids.

This chain connects TRBV10-3 to TRBJ1-2; 7 nucleotides align to TRBD1. CDR3 size: 14 residues. Germline CDR1 is ENHRY and CDR2 is SYGVKD. Trimming cost V 4 bases and J 5 bases; bases outside gene matches: 7. This CDR3 is CAISGATGLYGYTF. CDR3 bases: TGTGCCATCAGTGGAGCGACAGGGTTGTATGGCTACACCTTC.

This clone occurred a few times. The J gene is TRBJ1-2, the V gene TRBV29-1, with D possibly being TRBD1 (5 bases). The CDR3 length is 12 residues. Germline V CDR1 and CDR2: SQVTM, ANQGSEA. Trimming shortened V by 4 bases and J by 4 bases, and 10 bases separated the two germline ends. The CDR3 bases are TGCAGCGTTGGTGACAGCAGCTATGGCTACACCTTC. This codes for CSVGDSSYGYTF.

This rearrangement joins TRBV28 to TRBJ1-2, with a weak D call TRBD1 (5 bases). Germline values: CDR1 MDHEN, CDR2 SYDVKM. Trimming took 10 bases from V and 4 from J, leaving 13 bases between them. This CDR3 is built from 12 residues. This CDR3 is CATSGAIYGYTF. DNA for the CDR3: TGTGCCACCTCTGGGGCCATCTATGGCTACACCTTC.

This clone was seen a few times. The rearrangement links TRBV28 to TRBJ2-7; 9 nucleotides match TRBD2. From germline, CDR1 is MDHEN and CDR2 SYDVKM. V gave up 5 bases and J gave up 4 bases; unmatched junction bases: 9. The CDR3 loop spans 15 amino acids. The CDR3 DNA reads as TGTGCCAGCAGTATACCGGGACTAGCAACATACGAGCAGTACTTC. Its translation is CASSIPGLATYEQYF.

This clone was counted only a few times. This chain links TRBV11-2 with TRBJ2-1; a weak D match, TRBD2 (5 bases). Trimming removed 4 bases at V and 3 bases at J, with 7 bases between. The V gene's germline CDR1 is SGHAT and CDR2 FQNNGV. CDR3 size: 13 residues. DNA of the CDR3: TGTGCCAGCAGCTCCGGGAACTACAATGAGCAGTTCTTC. As protein: CASSSGNYNEQFF.

This chain uses TRBV7-9 with TRBJ2-1; maybe TRBD2 (6 bases). Germline CDR1 reads SEHNR; CDR2 reads FQNEAQ (reference sequence). CDR3 length: 13 residues. V was trimmed by 7 bases and J by 5 bases, leaving 12 bases between them. CDR3 in amino acids: CASNRDFDNEQFF. The CDR3 nucleotides read TGTGCCAGCAACCGGGACTTTGACAATGAGCAGTTCTTC.

The rearrangement joins TRBV6-5 to TRBJ2-7; 8 bases agree with TRBD2. Losses at the gene ends were 7 bases for V and 6 bases for J; bases not matched to a gene: 14. The CDR3 sequence is 15 residues long. Germline loops: CDR1 MNHEY, CDR2 SVGAGI. The CDR3 bases are TGTGCCAGCAAAAGGTCGGGGCTAGCGGGTTTCGAGCAGTACTTC. Translated, it gives CASKRSGLAGFEQYF.

V usage is TRBV7-2 and J usage is TRBJ2-2; the D is unclear. Trimming cost V 4 bases and J 0 bases, with 9 bases left between them. The germline V gene has CDR1 SGHTA and CDR2 FQGNSA. The CDR3 consists of 15 residues. The CDR3 DNA sequence: TGTGCCAGCAGCTCTGGCCAATCGAACACCGGGGAGCTGTTTTTT. This gives the protein CASSSGQSNTGELFF.

V gene TRBV11-2 combines with J gene TRBJ2-3; TRBD2 aligns across 12 bases. The V segment lost 3 bases and the J segment 1 base; nucleotides outside the gene matches: 2. There are 16 residues in the CDR3. Germline-derived CDR1 and CDR2 are SGHAT and FQNNGV. CDR3 nucleotides: TGTGCCAGCAGCTTGACTAGCGGGAGTGGCACAGATACGCAGTATTTT. As protein: CASSLTSGSGTDTQYF.

This clone was detected a few times. This chain connects TRBV7-9 to TRBJ2-1; TRBD1 matches at 8 bases. The J segment lost 7 bases and the V segment lost 0 bases, leaving 8 bases of the junction unmatched. Germline lookup yields CDR1 SEHNR and CDR2 FQNEAQ (reference sequence). The CDR3 is 16 residues long. CDR3 residues: CASSLALGRGRNEQFF. The CDR3 DNA follows: TGTGCCAGCAGCTTAGCGCTCGGCAGGGGGCGGAATGAGCAGTTCTTC.

This clone was counted only a few times. The V call is TRBV20-1, the J call TRBJ2-7; a weak D match, TRBD1 (6 bases). V dropped 8 bases and J dropped 2 bases, with 10 bases sitting between them. This CDR3 has 11 amino acids. In germline, CDR1 is DFQATT, CDR2 SNEGSKA (reference sequence). The CDR3, as DNA: TGCAGTCTACAGGGTCCCTACGAGCAGTACTTC. Protein product: CSLQGPYEQYF.

The chain employs TRBV7-6 and TRBJ2-3; D is ambiguous. Trimming removed 8 bases at V and 0 bases at J, with 3 bases between. The CDR3 spans 11 residues. Germline V gene data show CDR1 as SGHVS and CDR2 as FNYEAQ. CDR3 in DNA: TGTGCCAGCGGGAGCACAGATACGCAGTATTTT. Its translation: CASGSTDTQYF.

The table lists this clone with a few counts. The chain carries TRBV11-1 and TRBJ2-7, with 8 bases lining up with TRBD1. The J segment lost 6 bases and the V segment lost 2 bases, leaving 3 bases of the junction unmatched. Germline V gives CDR1 SGHAT, CDR2 FQDESV (reference sequence). The CDR3 length is 13 residues. CDR3 region: CASSLPGGSEQYF. For the CDR3, the DNA is TGTGCCAGCAGCTTACCAGGGGGCTCCGAGCAGTACTTC.

DNA of the CDR3: TGCGCCAGCAGCCAAGAGGTCAGCTACCAAGAGACCCAGTACTTC. Translation: CASSQEVSYQETQYF. The chain combines TRBV4-3 with TRBJ2-5; D is unresolved. The CDR3 consists of 15 residues. Germline assignment: CDR1 LGHNA and CDR2 YSLEER. Trimming stripped 0 bases from V and 0 bases from J, with 8 bases between.

This clone was recorded a few times. V gene TRBV28 combines with J gene TRBJ1-4; D might be TRBD1 (6 bases). The CDR3 is 13 amino acids. CDR1 MDHEN and CDR2 SYDVKM come from the germline V gene. Trimming removed 8 bases from V and 8 bases from J, with 15 bases in between. The CDR3 here is CASQDRTLEKLFF. CDR3 bases: TGTGCCAGCCAAGACAGGACCTTGGAAAAACTGTTTTTT. The whole variable domain, remainder taken from reference TRBV28 and TRBJ1-4, is DVKVTQSSRYLVKRTGEKVFLECVQDMDHENMFWYRQDPGLGLRLIYFSYDVKMKEKGDIPEGYSVSREKKERFSLILESASTNQTSMYLCASQDRTLEKLFFGSGTQLSVL.

This chain connects TRBV7-9 to TRBJ2-3, with unresolved D. The CDR3 has 14 amino acids. Trimming took 7 bases from V and 4 from J, leaving 15 bases between them. Germline-derived CDR1 and CDR2 are SEHNR and FQNEAQ (reference sequence). CDR3 nucleotides: TGTGCCAGCAACCACCCCCCCGGGTCAGATACGCAGTATTTT. It encodes CASNHPPGSDTQYF.

The chain uses TRBV18 and TRBJ2-1, with D maybe TRBD2 (5 bases). Between the trimmed V and J ends, which lost 3 bases and 12 bases, there was a span of 18 bases. Germline CDR1 reads KGHSH; CDR2 reads LQKENI. This CDR3 region has 14 residues. DNA for the CDR3: TGTGCCAGCTCACCCCCTCAACGGCTAGGAGGGCAGTTCTTC. It yields the protein CASSPPQRLGGQFF.

The rearrangement links TRBV7-9 to TRBJ1-1; 8 bases are a match to TRBD1. The CDR3 is 16 residues long. Looked up from germline, CDR1 is SEHNR and CDR2 is FQNEAQ (reference sequence). Losses at the gene ends were 4 bases for V and 1 base for J; bases not matched to a gene: 8. In DNA form, the CDR3 reads TGTGCCAGCAGCTCACGACAGGGGATCGGGAACACTGAAGCTTTCTTT. Translation gives CASSSRQGIGNTEAFF.